Below, one TCR beta chain is given with its context. Its antigen remains unidentified. Mixed chimerism was transient after nonmyeloablative marrow transplants from related graft donors. Sequencing was performed with immunoSEQ multiplex PCR; in TCRdb, only in-frame clones are kept and a portion is missing. The repertoire holds tens of thousands of clones, with over 85% as singletons. This sample is part of a study of Tregs in tolerant kidney transplant recipients. The CDR3 runs 15 residues. Per the germline V gene, CDR1 is MNHNY and CDR2 is SVGAGI (reference sequence). Trimming took off 6 bases at V and 4 bases at J, with 16 bases between the two ends. Study findings and constraints: Some patients' samples used different primers over time, so nucleotide sequences weren't comparable. Activated donor B cell expansion appeared to reveal the most relevant donor-specific TCRbeta repertoire.

This rearrangement joins TRBV6-6 to TRBJ2-1, with a weak D call TRBD2 (7 bases). The sequences come from CD4+ T cells from blood (PBMCs), collected 12 months after the transplant. The receptor comes from a human patient who received a combined kidney and bone marrow transplant. Some T cells may be graft donor cells. The CDR3 loop is CASRGGRGYYNEQFF. CDR3 nucleotides: TGTGCCAGCAGGGGGGGGCGGGGGTATTACAATGAGCAGTTCTTC.